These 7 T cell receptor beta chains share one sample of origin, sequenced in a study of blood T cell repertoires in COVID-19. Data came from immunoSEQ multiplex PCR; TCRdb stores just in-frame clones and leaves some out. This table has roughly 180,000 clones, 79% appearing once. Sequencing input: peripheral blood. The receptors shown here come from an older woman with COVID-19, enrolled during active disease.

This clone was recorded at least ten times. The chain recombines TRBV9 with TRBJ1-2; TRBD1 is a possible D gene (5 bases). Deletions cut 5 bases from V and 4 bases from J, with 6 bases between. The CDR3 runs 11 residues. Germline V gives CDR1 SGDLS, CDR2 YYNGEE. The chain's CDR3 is CASRGRYGYTF. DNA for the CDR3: TGTGCCAGCAGGGGGCGCTATGGCTACACCTTC.

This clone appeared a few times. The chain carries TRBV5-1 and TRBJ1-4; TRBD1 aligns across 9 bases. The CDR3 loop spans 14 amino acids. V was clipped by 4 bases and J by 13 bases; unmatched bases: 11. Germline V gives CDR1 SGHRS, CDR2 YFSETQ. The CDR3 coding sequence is TGCGCCAGCAGCGAGGACAGGGGCGTGAGTGGACTGTTTTTT. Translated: CASSEDRGVSGLFF.

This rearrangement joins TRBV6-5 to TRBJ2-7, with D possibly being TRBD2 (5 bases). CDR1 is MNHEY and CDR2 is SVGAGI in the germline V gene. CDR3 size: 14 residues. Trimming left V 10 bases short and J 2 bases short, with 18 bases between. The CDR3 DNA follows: TGTGCCACCACGAGGGTAGCATACCCCTACGAGCAGTACGTC. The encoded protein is CATTRVAYPYEQYV.

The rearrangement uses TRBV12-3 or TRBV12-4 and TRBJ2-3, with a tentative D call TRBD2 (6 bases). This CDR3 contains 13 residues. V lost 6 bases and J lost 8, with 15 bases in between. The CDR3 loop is CASRSPGVGTQYF. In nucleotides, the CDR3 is TGTGCCAGCAGATCCCCGGGGGTTGGTACGCAGTATTTT.

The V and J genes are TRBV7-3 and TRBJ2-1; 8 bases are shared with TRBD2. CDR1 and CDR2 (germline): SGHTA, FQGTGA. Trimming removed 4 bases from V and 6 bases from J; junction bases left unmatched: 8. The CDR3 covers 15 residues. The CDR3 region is CASSSDSGMSNEQFF. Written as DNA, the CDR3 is TGTGCCAGCAGCTCCGATAGCGGGATGAGCAATGAGCAGTTCTTC.

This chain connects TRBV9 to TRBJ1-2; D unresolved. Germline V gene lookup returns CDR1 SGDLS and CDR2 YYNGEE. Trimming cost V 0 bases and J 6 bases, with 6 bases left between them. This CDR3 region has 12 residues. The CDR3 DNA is TGTGCCAGCAGCGTAGGTCCCGATGGCTACACCTTC. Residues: CASSVGPDGYTF.

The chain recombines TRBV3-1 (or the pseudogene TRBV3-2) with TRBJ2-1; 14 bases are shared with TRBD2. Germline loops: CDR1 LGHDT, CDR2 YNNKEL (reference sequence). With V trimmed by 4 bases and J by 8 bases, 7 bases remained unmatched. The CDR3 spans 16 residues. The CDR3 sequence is CASSPPGLAGGHEQFF. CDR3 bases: TGTGCCAGCAGCCCTCCAGGACTAGCGGGGGGTCATGAGCAGTTCTTC.